This section outlines one T cell receptor (beta chain) sequence together with its context. This specimen comes from a study of shared clonotypes between healthy human individuals. Profiling relied on immunoSEQ multiplex PCR, and the TCRdb table lists in-frame clones only, not all of them. The sample has 2 million to 2.5 million clones, just over 90% seen once. This CDR3 is 14 amino acids long. The naive CD8 population came from CD45RO-negative cells selected for CCR7, without terminally differentiated effector memory CD45RA+ cells. Sequenced input: naive CD8+ T cells from PBMCs. This sequence originates from a man younger than 35 in good health. Some clones in this sample may be carry-over from other donors' samples. V usage is TRBV21-1 and J usage is TRBJ1-5. TRBV21-1 is termed a pseudogene. Written as DNA, the CDR3 is TGTGCCAGCAGCAAAGCGCGCGGATGGCAGCCCCAGCATTTT. This encodes CASSKARGWQPQHF.